These 10 T cell receptor beta chains originate from one sample sequenced in a study of blood T cell repertoires in COVID-19 (dated by TCRdb to the early 2020s). Library preparation used the immunoSEQ multiplex PCR assay. TCRdb carries this immuneACCESS record with in-frame sequences only. Its versions omit some clonotypes, under half of them owing to an unresolved V gene in the studies checked, with the rest unexplained. The sample table records approximately 50,000 clones; around nine tenths of these occur just once. In total, the top ten clones hold 7.8% of the sample. Material for sequencing was peripheral blood. These receptor sequences come from a man aged 50 or older with active COVID-19.

The chain uses TRBV5-4 and TRBJ2-6, with D perhaps matching TRBD2 (5 bases). This CDR3 is built from 15 residues. Trimming shortened V by 5 bases and J by 1 base, and 10 bases separated the two germline ends. CDR1 is SGHNT and CDR2 is YYREEE in the germline V gene (reference sequence). The chain's CDR3 is CASSTPGSGANVLTF. The CDR3 nucleotides are TGTGCCAGCAGTACCCCGGGGTCTGGGGCCAACGTCCTGACTTTC.

This rearrangement joins TRBV30 to TRBJ1-2; TRBD1 might be the D (6 bases). Germline lookup yields CDR1 GTSNPN and CDR2 SVGIG (reference sequence). The length of the CDR3 is 14 residues. Here the CDR3 reads CAHDSGGSGYGYTF. In nucleotides, the CDR3 is TGTGCACACGATTCGGGGGGCTCTGGCTATGGCTACACCTTC.

This clone was detected a few times. The chain carries TRBV5-1 and TRBJ2-7, with a weak D call TRBD1 (5 bases). The V end lost 3 bases, the J end lost 5 bases, and 9 bases lay between the germline ends. CDR1 is SGHRS, CDR2 YFSETQ, per germline. There are 12 residues in the CDR3. The CDR3 protein is CASSWQGDEQYF. The DNA of the CDR3 is TGCGCCAGCAGCTGGCAGGGCGACGAGCAGTACTTC.

J is TRBJ2-2 and V is TRBV28; D may be TRBD2 (6 bases). Germline loops: CDR1 MDHEN, CDR2 SYDVKM. This CDR3 is 14 amino acids long. V was trimmed by 4 bases and J by 4 bases, leaving 10 bases between them. The CDR3 is CASSSRTTTGELFF. CDR3 DNA sequence: TGTGCCAGCAGTTCCCGGACTACCACCGGGGAGCTGTTTTTT.

The chain carries TRBV7-9 and TRBJ1-1; D remains unclear. This CDR3 spans 13 amino acids. V shed 2 bases and J shed 6 bases, with 10 bases lying between them. Per the germline V gene, CDR1 is SEHNR and CDR2 is FQNEAQ (reference sequence). CDR3 coding DNA: TGTGCCAGCAGCTTATGGCCCGATTCTGAAGCTTTCTTT. This translates into CASSLWPDSEAFF.

J is TRBJ2-7 and V is TRBV6-2 or TRBV6-3; D remains unclear. This CDR3 spans 11 amino acids. Trimming took 4 bases from V and 2 from J, leaving 3 bases between them. Germline CDR1 is MNHEY and CDR2 is SVGEGT. The CDR3: CASSSTYEQYF. In DNA, the CDR3 is TGTGCCAGCAGTTCTACCTACGAGCAGTACTTC.

The chain has TRBV5-1 and TRBJ1-2; 7 nucleotides line up with TRBD1. V shed 1 base and J 5 bases; nucleotides not matched to a gene: 5. The CDR3 has 14 residues. The germline V gene encodes CDR1 SGHRS and CDR2 YFSETQ. CDR3 sequence reads: CASSLTGASYGYTF. The CDR3, as DNA: TGCGCCAGCAGCTTGACAGGGGCGTCATATGGCTACACCTTC.

This clone has just one count. The chain employs TRBV28 and TRBJ2-1, with 9 positions matching TRBD2. Germline V gene data show CDR1 as MDHEN and CDR2 as SYDVKM. The CDR3 is 15 amino acids. V lost 5 bases, J lost 5 bases, and 7 bases stayed unmatched. CDR3 DNA sequence: TGTGCCAGCAGTCAGAGCGGGGGGCGGGACAATGAGCAGTTCTTC. This codes for CASSQSGGRDNEQFF.

This rearrangement joins TRBV4-2 to TRBJ2-2; no firm D call. Germline V gives CDR1 LGHNA, CDR2 YNFKEQ. The CDR3 length is 13 residues. The V end lost 2 bases, the J end lost 2 bases, and 3 bases lay between the germline ends. CDR3 nucleotides: TGTGCCAGCAGCCAACTTAACACCGGGGAGCTGTTTTTT. Protein product: CASSQLNTGELFF.

The genes are TRBV5-1 and TRBJ2-3; no clear D. V was pared by 0 bases and J by 0 bases, with 5 bases between. Germline V gene lookup returns CDR1 SGHRS and CDR2 YFSETQ. The CDR3 is made up of 14 amino acids. The chain's CDR3 is CASSLALSTDTQYF. DNA for the CDR3: TGCGCCAGCAGCTTGGCCCTGAGCACAGATACGCAGTATTTT. Variable domain in full (rest from reference TRBV5-1 and TRBJ2-3): KAGVTQTPRYLIKTRGQQVTLSCSPISGHRSVSWYQQTPGQGLQFLFEYFSETQRNKGNFPGRFSGRQFSNSRSEMNVSTLELGDSALYLCASSLALSTDTQYFGPGTRLTVL.